The text below deals with one T cell receptor (beta chain). What this receptor recognizes is not known. No quality values exist for individual bases; no much larger clone is one base distant. V and J are trimmed by 2 bases and 0 bases, and the gene matches miss 0 bases of the junction. The CDR3 covers 15 residues, taking in both the cysteine and the phenylalanine. This entry keeps only the CDR3 DNA: 45 bases, framed from base 1. CDR1 and CDR2 are drawn from the germline V gene: MNHNS, SASEGT. The donors belonged to the validation cohort of over a hundred subjects, which was separate from the approximately 660-subject first cohort. The sample is drawn from a study of cytomegalovirus exposure and HLA in healthy donors (dated by TCRdb to the late 2010s). For context, the study as a whole: The 650 to 750 repertoires of the first cohort and the roughly 120 validation repertoires were produced on the same platform, according to a later analysis. Along with the roughly 670-subject first cohort, a separate validation cohort of roughly 110 different subjects was used. To predict cytomegalovirus infection status, the study brought together high-throughput TCR immunosequencing, statistical association of individual TCRs with disease status, and machine learning. The study was designed to test whether signatures of past pathogen exposure could be identified by cataloging public T cell receptors.

Study-wide conclusions, independent of this receptor: In vitro tests confirmed that a few of the cytomegalovirus-associated TCR beta chains recognize cytomegalovirus antigens. The validation cohort had no HLA typing available for a later analysis, so co-occurrence within that cohort was assessed over all 120 or so repertoires. The authors suggested that the approach could potentially be generalized to other disease states and immunological phenotypes. In a later analysis, TCRs clustered in the first cohort were found to also tend to co-occur in the 120 or so validation repertoires, with 94% of cluster scores above 0. Most TCR sequences were observed very rarely across donors, whereas some public TCRs were present in many individuals. In the study, around 150 TCR beta chains were listed as associated with cytomegalovirus. The classifier was reported to diagnose cytomegalovirus status with high specificity and sensitivity in both the original and validation cohorts.

Receptor libraries were prepared by the immunoSEQ multiplex PCR assay. Per the source publication's procedure: To diagnose cytomegalovirus status from the catalog of TCR beta chain sequences, a statistical classification framework was built. TCRdb mirrors the immuneACCESS table, restricted to in-frame sequences. Some clones are absent from its copies; in checked studies, under half trace to an unresolved V gene, and the reason for the others is unknown. From that table come the V and J calls and clone size; the DNA was used to work out D and trimming. The sample data list roughly 190,000 clones, and approximately 85% of these were observed just once. The top ten constitute about 1.6% of the sample.

This clonotype was obtained from a woman aged 18-29 years in good health and CMV-seronegative. What was sequenced was PBMCs. Recombination connected TRBV6-1 to TRBJ2-3; TRBD2 matches 9 bases in the middle. The nucleotides are TGTGCCAGCAGTGAACTAGCGGGAAGCACAGATACGCAGTATTTT. Translated, this is CASSELAGSTDTQYF.